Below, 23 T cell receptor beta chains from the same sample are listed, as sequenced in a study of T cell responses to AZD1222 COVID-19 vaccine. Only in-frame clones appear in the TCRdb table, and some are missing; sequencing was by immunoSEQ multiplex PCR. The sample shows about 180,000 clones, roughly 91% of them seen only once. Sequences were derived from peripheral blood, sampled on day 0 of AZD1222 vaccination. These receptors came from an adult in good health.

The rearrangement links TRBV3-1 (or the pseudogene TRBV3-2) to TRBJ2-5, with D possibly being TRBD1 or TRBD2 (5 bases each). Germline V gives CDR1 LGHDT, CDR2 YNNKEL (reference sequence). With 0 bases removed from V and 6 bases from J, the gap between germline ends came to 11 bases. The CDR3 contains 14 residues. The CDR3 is CASSQDVGVKTQYF. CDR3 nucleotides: TGTGCCAGCAGCCAAGATGTGGGGGTGAAGACCCAGTACTTC.

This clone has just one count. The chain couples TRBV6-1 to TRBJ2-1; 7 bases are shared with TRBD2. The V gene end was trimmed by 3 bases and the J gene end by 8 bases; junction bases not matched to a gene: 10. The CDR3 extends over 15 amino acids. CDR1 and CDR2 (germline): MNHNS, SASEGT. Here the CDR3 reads CASSEGLQNYYEQFF. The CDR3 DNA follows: TGTGCCAGCAGTGAGGGACTACAAAATTACTATGAGCAGTTCTTC.

This chain's CDR3 is CASIKGTSPENEQFF. The DNA for the CDR3 is TGTGCCAGCATTAAAGGGACTAGCCCCGAGAATGAGCAGTTCTTC. The chain employs TRBV11-1 and TRBJ2-1; TRBD2 matches at 9 bases. The CDR3 is 15 amino acids. From germline, CDR1 is SGHAT and CDR2 FQDESV (reference sequence). V lost 7 bases, J lost 7 bases, and 11 bases stayed unmatched.

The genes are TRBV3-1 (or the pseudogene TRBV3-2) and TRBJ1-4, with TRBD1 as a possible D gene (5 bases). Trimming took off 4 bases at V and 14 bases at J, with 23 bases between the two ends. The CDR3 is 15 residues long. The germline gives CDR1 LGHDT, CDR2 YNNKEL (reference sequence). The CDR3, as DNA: TGTGCCAGCAGCCCGCCGGCAGGGAATCTCAAAAGGCTGTTTTTT. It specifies CASSPPAGNLKRLFF.

CDR3 sequence (DNA): TGTGCCAGTAGTATAGAGGCTAGCGCCTCCTACGAGCAGTACTTC. As protein: CASSIEASASYEQYF. This chain uses TRBV19 with TRBJ2-7, with D possibly matching TRBD2 (6 bases). The CDR3 has 15 residues. Germline V gives CDR1 LNHDA, CDR2 SQIVND (reference sequence). Trimming left V 0 bases short and J 0 bases short, with 9 bases between.

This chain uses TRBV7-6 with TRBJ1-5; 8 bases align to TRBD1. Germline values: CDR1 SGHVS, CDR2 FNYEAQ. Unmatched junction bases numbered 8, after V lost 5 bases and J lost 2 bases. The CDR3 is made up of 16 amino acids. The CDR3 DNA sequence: TGTGCCAGCAGCCAGGGGGCGGGTTGGGGCAATCAGCCCCAGCATTTT. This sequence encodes CASSQGAGWGNQPQHF.

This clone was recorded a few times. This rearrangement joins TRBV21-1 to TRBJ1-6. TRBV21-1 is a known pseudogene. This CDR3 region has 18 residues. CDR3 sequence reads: CASSKVKQGRPSNSPLHF. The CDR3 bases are TGTGCCAGCAGCAAAGTTAAGCAGGGACGACCTTCGAATTCACCCCTCCACTTT.

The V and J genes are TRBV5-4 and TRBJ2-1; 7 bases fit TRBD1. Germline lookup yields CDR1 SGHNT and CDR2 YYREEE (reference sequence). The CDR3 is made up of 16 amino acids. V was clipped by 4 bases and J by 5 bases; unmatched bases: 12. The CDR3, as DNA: TGTGCCAGCAGCACCCTGACAGGGTGGTCCGACAATGAGCAGTTCTTC. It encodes CASSTLTGWSDNEQFF.

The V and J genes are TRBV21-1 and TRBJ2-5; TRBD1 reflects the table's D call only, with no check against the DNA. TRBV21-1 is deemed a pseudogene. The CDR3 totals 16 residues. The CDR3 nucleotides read TGTGCCAGCAGCACCCGAACTTCAGGGGGCGGGGTGACCCAGTACTTC. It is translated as CASSTRTSGGGVTQYF.

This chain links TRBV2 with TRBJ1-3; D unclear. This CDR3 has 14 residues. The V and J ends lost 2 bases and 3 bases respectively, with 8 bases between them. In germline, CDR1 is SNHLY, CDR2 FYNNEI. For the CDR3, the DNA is TGTGCCAGCAGTGAAAATGGTGGTGGAAACACCATATATTTT. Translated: CASSENGGGNTIYF.

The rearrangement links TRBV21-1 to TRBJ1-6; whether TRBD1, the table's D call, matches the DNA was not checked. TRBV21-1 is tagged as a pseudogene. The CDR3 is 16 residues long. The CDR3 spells CASILKTGGLWSPLHF. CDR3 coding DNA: TGTGCCAGCATCCTTAAGACAGGGGGCCTTTGGTCACCCCTCCACTTT.

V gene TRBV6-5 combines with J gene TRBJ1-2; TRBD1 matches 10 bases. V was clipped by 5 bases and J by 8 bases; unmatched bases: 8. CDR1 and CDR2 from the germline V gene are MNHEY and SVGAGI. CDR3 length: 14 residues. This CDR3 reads CASSLDRGAFGYTF. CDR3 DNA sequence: TGTGCCAGCAGTCTGGACAGGGGGGCGTTCGGCTACACCTTC.

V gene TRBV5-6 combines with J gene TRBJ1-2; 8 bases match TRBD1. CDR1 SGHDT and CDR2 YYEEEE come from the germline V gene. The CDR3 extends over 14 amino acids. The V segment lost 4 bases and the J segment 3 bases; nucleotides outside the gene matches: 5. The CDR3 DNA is TGTGCCAGCAGCCCGCCGGACAGGGACTATGGCTACACCTTC. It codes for CASSPPDRDYGYTF.

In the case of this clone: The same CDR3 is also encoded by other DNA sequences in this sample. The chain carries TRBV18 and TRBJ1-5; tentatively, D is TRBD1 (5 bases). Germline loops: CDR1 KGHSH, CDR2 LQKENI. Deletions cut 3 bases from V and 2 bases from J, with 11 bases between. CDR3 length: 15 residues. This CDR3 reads CASSPTGTGNQPQHF. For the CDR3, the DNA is TGTGCCAGCTCACCTACCGGGACGGGCAATCAGCCCCAGCATTTT.

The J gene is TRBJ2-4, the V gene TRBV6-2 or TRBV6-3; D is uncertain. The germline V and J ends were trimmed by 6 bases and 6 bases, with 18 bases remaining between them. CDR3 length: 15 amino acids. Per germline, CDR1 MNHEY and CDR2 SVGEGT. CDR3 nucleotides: TGTGCCAGCAGACCTCCTGCGGATTCGGGAAACATTCAGTACTTC. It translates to CASRPPADSGNIQYF.

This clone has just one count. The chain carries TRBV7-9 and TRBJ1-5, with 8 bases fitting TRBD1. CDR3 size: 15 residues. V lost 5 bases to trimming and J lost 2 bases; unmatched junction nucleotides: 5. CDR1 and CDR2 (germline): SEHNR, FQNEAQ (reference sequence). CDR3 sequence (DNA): TGTGCCAGCAGCGAGCAGGGGGCCGGCAATCAGCCCCAGCATTTT. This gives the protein CASSEQGAGNQPQHF. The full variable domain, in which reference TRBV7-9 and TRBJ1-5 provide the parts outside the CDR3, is DTGVSQNPRHKITKRGQNVTFRCDPISEHNRLYWYRQTLGQGPEFLTYFQNEAQLEKSRLLSDRFSAERPKGSFSTLEIQRTEQGDSAMYLCASSEQGAGNQPQHFGDGTRLSIL.

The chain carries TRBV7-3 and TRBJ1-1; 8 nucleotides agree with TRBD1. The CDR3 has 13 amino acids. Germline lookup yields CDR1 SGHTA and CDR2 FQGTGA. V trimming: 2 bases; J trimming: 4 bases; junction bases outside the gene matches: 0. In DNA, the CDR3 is TGTGCCAGCAGCTTAGGACAGGGCACTGAAGCTTTCTTT. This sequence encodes CASSLGQGTEAFF. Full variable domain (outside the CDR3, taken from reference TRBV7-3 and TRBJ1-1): GAGVSQTPSNKVTEKGKYVELRCDPISGHTALYWYRQSLGQGPEFLIYFQGTGAADDSGLPNDRFFAVRPEGSVSTLKIQRTERGDSAVYLCASSLGQGTEAFFGQGTRLTVV.

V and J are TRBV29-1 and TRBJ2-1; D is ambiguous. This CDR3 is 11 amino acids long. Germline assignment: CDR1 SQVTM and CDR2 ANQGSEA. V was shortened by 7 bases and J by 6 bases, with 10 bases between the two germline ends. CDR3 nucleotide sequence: TGCAGCGCCCAGGACGTCAATGAGCAGTTCTTC. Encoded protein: CSAQDVNEQFF.

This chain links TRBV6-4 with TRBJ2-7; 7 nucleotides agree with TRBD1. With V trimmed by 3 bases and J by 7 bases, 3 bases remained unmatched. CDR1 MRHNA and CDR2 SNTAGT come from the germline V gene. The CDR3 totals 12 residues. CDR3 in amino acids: CASSETGIEQYV. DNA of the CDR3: TGTGCCAGCAGTGAGACAGGGATTGAGCAGTACGTC.

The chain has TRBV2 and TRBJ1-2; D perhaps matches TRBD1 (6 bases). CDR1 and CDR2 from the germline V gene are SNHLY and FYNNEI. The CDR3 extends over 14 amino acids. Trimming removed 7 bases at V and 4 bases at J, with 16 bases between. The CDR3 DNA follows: TGTGCCAGCAACACCAGGGGAGGACCCTATGGCTACACCTTC. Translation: CASNTRGGPYGYTF.

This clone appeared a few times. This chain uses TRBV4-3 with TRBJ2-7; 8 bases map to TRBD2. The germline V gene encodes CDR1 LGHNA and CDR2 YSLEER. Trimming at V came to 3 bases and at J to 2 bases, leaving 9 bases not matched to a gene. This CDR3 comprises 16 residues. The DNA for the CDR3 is TGCGCCAGCAGCCAGGGACTGGGACTAGATGCCTACGAGCAGTACTTC. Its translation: CASSQGLGLDAYEQYF.

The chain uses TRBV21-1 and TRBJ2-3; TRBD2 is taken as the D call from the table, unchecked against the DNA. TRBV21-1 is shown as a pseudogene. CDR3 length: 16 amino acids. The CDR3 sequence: CASSIYLHGTSILQYF. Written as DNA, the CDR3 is TGTGCCAGCAGCATTTACTTGCACGGGACTTCGATCCTCCAGTATTTT.

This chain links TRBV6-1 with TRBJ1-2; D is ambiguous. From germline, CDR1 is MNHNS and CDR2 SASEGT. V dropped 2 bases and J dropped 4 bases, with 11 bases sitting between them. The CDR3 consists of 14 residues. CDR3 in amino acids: CASSEMIISYGYTF. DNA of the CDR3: TGTGCCAGCAGTGAAATGATCATTAGCTATGGCTACACCTTC.